These 6 T cell receptor beta chains share one sample of origin, sequenced in a study of T cell responses to AZD1222 COVID-19 vaccine. Sequencing was performed with immunoSEQ multiplex PCR; in TCRdb, only in-frame clones are kept and a portion is missing. Here the sample spans some 150,000 clones, 70% to 90% being singletons. The specimen comprised peripheral blood, sampled on day 0 of AZD1222 vaccination. The receptors come from an adult in good health.

The gene calls are TRBV27 and TRBJ2-7, with D hard to call. The germline V gene has CDR1 MNHEY and CDR2 SMNVEV (reference sequence). The V end was cut by 5 bases, the J end by 0 bases, with 8 bases between. This CDR3 has 13 amino acids. In nucleotides, the CDR3 is TGTGCCAGCAGTCTCCGTCACTCCTACGAGCAGTACTTC. It yields the protein CASSLRHSYEQYF.

This clone showed up just a few times. The CDR3 spells CASSPLALANTGELFF. In DNA, the CDR3 is TGTGCCAGCAGCCCACTCGCCCTAGCGAACACCGGGGAGCTGTTTTTT. This chain links TRBV7-6 with TRBJ2-2; D uncertain. The CDR3 has 16 residues. V gave up 5 bases and J gave up 0 bases, with 13 bases separating them. The germline CDR1 and CDR2 sequences are SGHVS and FNYEAQ.

This chain connects TRBV2 to TRBJ2-1; 7 bases fit TRBD1. The CDR3 spans 14 residues. V shed 7 bases, J shed 8 bases, and the junction held 11 bases outside the gene matches. CDR1 is SNHLY, CDR2 FYNNEI, per germline. The CDR3, as DNA: TGTGCCAGCATTTGGGGCAGGGGGTCTGATGAGCAGTTCTTC. Translated, it gives CASIWGRGSDEQFF.

The chain links TRBV7-9 to TRBJ1-2; the D gene is possibly TRBD1 (5 bases). V was trimmed by 5 bases and J by 8 bases, leaving 27 bases between them. Germline CDR1 reads SEHNR; CDR2 reads FQNEAQ (reference sequence). The CDR3 runs 17 residues. The CDR3 nucleotides are TGTGCCAGCAGCCCCCCTTTTCCTGGGACGGCGGACGGGGGCTACACCTTC. It yields the protein CASSPPFPGTADGGYTF.

This rearrangement joins TRBV14 to TRBJ1-1, with D hard to call. The CDR3 is made up of 14 amino acids. Trimming left V 4 bases short and J 4 bases short, with 13 bases between. CDR1 SGHDN and CDR2 FVKESK come from the germline V gene. The CDR3 is CASSRTVLGTEAFF. The CDR3 bases are TGTGCCAGCAGCCGGACGGTTTTAGGCACTGAAGCTTTCTTT.

The CDR3 DNA is TGTGCCAGTAGTGGTAGCGGCTCCCCGGGGTTCTTC. Translation: CASSGSGSPGFF. The chain employs TRBV19 and TRBJ2-1, with D possibly TRBD2 on 6 matching bases. This CDR3 is built from 12 residues. Trimming stripped 5 bases from V and 15 bases from J, with 17 bases between. Germline-derived CDR1 and CDR2 are LNHDA and SQIVND (reference sequence).